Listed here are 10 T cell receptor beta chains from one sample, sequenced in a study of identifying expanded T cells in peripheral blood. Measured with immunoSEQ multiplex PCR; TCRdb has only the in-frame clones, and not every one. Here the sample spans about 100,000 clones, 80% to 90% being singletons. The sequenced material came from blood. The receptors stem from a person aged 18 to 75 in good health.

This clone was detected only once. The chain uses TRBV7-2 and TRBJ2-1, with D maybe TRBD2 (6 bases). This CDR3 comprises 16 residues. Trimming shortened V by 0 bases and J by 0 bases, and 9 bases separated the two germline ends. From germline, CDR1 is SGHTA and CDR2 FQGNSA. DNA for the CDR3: TGTGCCAGCAGCTTAGCCGGGACTGCCTCCTACAATGAGCAGTTCTTC. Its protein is CASSLAGTASYNEQFF.

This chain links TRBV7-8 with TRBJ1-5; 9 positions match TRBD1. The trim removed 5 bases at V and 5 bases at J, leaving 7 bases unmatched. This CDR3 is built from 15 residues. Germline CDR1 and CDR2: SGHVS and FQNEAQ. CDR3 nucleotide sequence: TGTGCCAGCAGCAGGACAGGGGATAAGGATCAGCCCCAGCATTTT. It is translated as CASSRTGDKDQPQHF.

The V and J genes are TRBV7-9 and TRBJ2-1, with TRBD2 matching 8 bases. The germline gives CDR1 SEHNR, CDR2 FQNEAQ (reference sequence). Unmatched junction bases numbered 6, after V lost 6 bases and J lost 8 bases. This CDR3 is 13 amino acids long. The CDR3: CASRGSGVDEQFF. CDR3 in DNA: TGTGCCAGCAGGGGTAGCGGGGTCGATGAGCAGTTCTTC.

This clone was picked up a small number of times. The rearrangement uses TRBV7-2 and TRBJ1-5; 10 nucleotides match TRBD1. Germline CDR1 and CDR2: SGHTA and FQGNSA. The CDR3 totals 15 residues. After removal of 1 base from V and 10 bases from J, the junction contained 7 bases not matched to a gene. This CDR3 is CASSLGGTGAAPQHF. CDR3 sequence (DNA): TGTGCCAGCAGCTTAGGTGGGACAGGGGCCGCACCCCAGCATTTT.

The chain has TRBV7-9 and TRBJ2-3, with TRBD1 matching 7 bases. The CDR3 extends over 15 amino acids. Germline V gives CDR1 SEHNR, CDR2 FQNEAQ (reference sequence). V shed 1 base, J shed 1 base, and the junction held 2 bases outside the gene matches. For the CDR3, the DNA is TGTGCCAGCAGCTTAGATGGGACAGGCACAGATACGCAGTATTTT. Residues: CASSLDGTGTDTQYF.

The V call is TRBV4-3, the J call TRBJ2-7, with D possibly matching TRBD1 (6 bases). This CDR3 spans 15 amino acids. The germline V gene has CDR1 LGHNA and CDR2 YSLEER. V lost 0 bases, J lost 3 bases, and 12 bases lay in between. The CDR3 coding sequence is TGCGCCAGCAGCCAAGAAGGGGGTGTTGGCTACGAGCAGTACTTC. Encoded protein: CASSQEGGVGYEQYF.

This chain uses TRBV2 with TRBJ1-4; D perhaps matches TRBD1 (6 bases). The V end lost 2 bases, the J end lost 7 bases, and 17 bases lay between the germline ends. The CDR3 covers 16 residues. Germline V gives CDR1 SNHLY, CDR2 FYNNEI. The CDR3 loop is CASSEMGTPVGEKLFF. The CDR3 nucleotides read TGTGCCAGCAGTGAAATGGGGACACCCGTGGGTGAAAAACTGTTTTTT.

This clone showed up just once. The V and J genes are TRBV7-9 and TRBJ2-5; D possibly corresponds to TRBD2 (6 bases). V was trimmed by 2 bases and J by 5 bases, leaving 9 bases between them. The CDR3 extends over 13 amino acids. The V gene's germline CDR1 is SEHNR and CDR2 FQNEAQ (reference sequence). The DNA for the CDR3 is TGTGCCAGCAGCTTATATGGGGGGGAGACCCAGTACTTC. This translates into CASSLYGGETQYF.

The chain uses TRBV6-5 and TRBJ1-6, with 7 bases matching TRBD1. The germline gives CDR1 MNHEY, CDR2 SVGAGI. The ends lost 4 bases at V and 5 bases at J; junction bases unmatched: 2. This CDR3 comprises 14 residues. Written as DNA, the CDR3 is TGTGCCAGCAGTTCCGGGACAGATAATTCACCCCTCCACTTT. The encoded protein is CASSSGTDNSPLHF.

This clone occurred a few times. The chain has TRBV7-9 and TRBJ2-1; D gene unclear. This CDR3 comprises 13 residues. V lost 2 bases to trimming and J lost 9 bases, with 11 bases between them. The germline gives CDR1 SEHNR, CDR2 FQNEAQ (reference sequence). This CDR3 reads CASSLPILGEQFF. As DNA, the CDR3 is TGTGCCAGCAGCTTACCCATCCTAGGTGAGCAGTTCTTC.